The clone carrying this TCR beta chain has a handful of counts. Its target is not known. This specimen belongs to a study of cytomegalovirus exposure and HLA in healthy donors. Regarding the study as a whole: The study listed roughly 150 cytomegalovirus-associated TCR beta chains.

The PCR made use of 60 Vbeta and 13 Jbeta primers. The authors' processing: A follow-up analysis tallied around 80 million unique TCR beta chains, roughly 9.9 million shared. TCRdb keeps only in-frame clones here, not all; method: immunoSEQ multiplex PCR. The V and J calls and clone size were taken over from that table, and D and trimming were inferred from the DNA. In the table there are around 150,000 clones, over 65% of which are singletons. This CDR3 has 14 residues. Germline values: CDR1 MDHEN, CDR2 SYDVKM. V lost 6 bases and J lost 1; bases outside the gene matches: 3. Input material: PBMCs. The clonotype comes from a man aged 18 to 30 in good health and CMV-seropositive. V is TRBV28 and J is TRBJ1-5; 7 bases map to TRBD1. This chain's CDR3 is CASSQGGSNQPQHF. The CDR3 DNA sequence: TGTGCCAGCAGCCAAGGGGGCAGCAATCAGCCCCAGCATTTT.